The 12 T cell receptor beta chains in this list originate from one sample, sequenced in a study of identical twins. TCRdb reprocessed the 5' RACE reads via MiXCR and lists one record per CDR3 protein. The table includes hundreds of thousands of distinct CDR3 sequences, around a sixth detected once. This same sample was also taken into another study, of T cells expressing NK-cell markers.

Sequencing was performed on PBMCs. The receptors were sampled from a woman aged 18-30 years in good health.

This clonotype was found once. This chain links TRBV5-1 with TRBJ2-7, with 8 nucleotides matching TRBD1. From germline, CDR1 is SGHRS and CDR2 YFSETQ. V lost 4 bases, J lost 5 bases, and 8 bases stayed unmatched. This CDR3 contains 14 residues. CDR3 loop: CASSLRDRIHEQYF. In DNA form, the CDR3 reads TGCGCCAGCAGCCTCCGGGACAGGATCCACGAGCAGTACTTC.

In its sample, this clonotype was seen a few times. The CDR3 reads CASGPEGVVGPQHF. The CDR3 nucleotides read TGTGCCAGCGGCCCTGAAGGGGTGGTTGGGCCCCAGCATTTT. The V gene is TRBV12-3 or TRBV12-4, the J gene TRBJ1-5, with a weak D call TRBD1 (5 bases). Trimming took 8 bases from V and 9 from J, leaving 20 bases between them. The CDR3 runs to 14 residues.

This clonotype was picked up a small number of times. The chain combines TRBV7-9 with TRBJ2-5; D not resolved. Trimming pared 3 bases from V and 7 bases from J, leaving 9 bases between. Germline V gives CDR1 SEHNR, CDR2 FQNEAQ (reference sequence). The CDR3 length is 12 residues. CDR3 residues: CASSFPSGTQYF. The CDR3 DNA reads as TGTGCCAGCAGCTTCCCATCCGGGACCCAGTACTTC.

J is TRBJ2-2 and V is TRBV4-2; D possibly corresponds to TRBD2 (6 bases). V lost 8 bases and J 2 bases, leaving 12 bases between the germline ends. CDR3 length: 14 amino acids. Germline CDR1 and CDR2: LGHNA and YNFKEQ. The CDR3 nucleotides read TGTGCCAGCGGCACCGGGAGAAACACCGGGGAGCTGTTTTTT. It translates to CASGTGRNTGELFF.

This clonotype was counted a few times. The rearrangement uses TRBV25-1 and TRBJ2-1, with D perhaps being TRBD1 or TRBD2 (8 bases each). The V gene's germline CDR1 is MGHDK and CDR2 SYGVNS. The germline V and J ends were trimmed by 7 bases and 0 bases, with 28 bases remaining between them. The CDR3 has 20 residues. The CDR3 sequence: CASTGRDRRTSGSSYNEQFF. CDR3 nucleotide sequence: TGTGCCAGCACTGGGAGGGACAGGAGGACAAGCGGGAGCTCCTACAATGAGCAGTTCTTC.

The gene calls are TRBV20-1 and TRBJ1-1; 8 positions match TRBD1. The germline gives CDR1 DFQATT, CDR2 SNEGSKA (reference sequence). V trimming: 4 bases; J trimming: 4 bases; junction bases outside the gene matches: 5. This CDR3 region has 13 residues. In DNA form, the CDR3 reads TGCAGTGCTACGAGGACAGGGCCCACTGAAGCTTTCTTT. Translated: CSATRTGPTEAFF.

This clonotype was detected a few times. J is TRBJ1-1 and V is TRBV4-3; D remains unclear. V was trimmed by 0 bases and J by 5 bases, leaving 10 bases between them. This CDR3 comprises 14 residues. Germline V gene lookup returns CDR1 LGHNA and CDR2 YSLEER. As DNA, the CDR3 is TGCGCCAGCAGCCAAGAAGAGGGAGGGACTGAAGCTTTCTTT. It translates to CASSQEEGGTEAFF.

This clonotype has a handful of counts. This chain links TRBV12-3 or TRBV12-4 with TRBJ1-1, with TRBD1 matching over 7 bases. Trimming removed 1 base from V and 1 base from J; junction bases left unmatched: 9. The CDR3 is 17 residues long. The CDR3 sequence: CASSLGGGRQGNTEAFF. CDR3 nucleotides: TGTGCCAGCAGTTTAGGGGGAGGGAGACAGGGGAACACTGAAGCTTTCTTT.

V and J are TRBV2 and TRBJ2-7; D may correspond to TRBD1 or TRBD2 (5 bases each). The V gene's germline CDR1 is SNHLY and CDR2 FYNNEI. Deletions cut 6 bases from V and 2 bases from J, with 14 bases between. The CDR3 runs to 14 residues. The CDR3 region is CASRLRDGPYEQYF. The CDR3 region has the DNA TGTGCCAGCAGGTTAAGGGACGGACCCTACGAGCAGTACTTC.

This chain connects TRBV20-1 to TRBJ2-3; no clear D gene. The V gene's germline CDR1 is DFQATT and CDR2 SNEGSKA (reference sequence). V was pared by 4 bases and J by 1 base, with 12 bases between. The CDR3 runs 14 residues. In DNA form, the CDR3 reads TGCAGTGCTATTGGAATTCTGGGCACAGATACGCAGTATTTT. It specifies CSAIGILGTDTQYF.

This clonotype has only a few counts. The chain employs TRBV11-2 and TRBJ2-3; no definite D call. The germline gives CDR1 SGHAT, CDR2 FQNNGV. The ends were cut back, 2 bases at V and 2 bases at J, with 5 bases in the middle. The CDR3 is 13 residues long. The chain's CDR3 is CASSLIATDTQYF. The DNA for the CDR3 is TGTGCCAGCAGCTTAATCGCCACAGATACGCAGTATTTT.

The chain's CDR3 is CASSFSLAGGQDTQYF. For the CDR3, the DNA is TGTGCCAGCAGCTTTTCTCTAGCGGGGGGGCAAGATACGCAGTATTTT. The chain uses TRBV7-3 and TRBJ2-3; TRBD2 matches 12 bases. Germline values: CDR1 SGHTA, CDR2 FQGTGA. CDR3 size: 16 residues. Trimming took 3 bases from V and 5 from J; bases not matched to a gene: 6.